This TCR beta chain appears in the sequencing data of a study of T cell changes during pregnancy in multiple sclerosis. Produced via immunoSEQ multiplex PCR; TCRdb's table is partial and in-frame only. The sample contains roughly 100,000 clones, less than 95% of which appear only once. J lost 2 bases, V lost 1 base, and 6 bases had no gene match. CDR3 length: 16 residues. The germline V gene encodes CDR1 SGHKS and CDR2 YYEKEE (reference sequence). The TCR originated in a female donor in good health, enrolled as a control in a pregnancy study. The chain links TRBV5-5 to TRBJ2-3; 8 bases line up with TRBD1. Material: peripheral blood, obtained in the second trimester of pregnancy. The CDR3 DNA reads TGTGCCAGCAGCTTGCGGGACAGGCCTTTCACAGATACGCAGTATTTT. Translation gives CASSLRDRPFTDTQYF. The variable domain in full, with the rest retrieved from reference TRBV5-5 and TRBJ2-3, is DAGVTQSPTHLIKTRGQQVTLRCSPISGHKSVSWYQQVLGQGPQFIFQYYEKEERGRGNFPDRFSARQFPNYSSELNVNALLLGDSALYLCASSLRDRPFTDTQYFGPGTRLTVL.